The table lists the clone carrying this T cell receptor beta chain with a few counts. The sample comes from a study of T cell repertoires in cytomegalovirus infection. In TCRdb, the reads were re-called with MiXCR into one record per CDR3 protein. Among over 300,000 distinct CDR3 sequences listed, 9% to 9.5% were seen once. CDR1 is MNHGY, CDR2 SAAAGT, per germline. The V and J ends lost 6 bases and 6 bases respectively, with 15 bases between them. The CDR3 has 13 residues. The chain uses TRBV6-8 and TRBJ2-7, with a possible D match to TRBD2 (6 bases). The material sequenced was PBMCs. The sequence was obtained from a human donor in good health (CMV status not recorded). Some clones in this sample may be carry-over from other donors' samples. The CDR3 bases are TGTGCCAGCAGGGGGACTCAGTTGAGCGAGCAGTACTTC. This sequence encodes CASRGTQLSEQYF.